Given below is one T cell receptor beta chain in context. Its antigen has not been determined. No much larger clone exists at a distance of one base, and base qualities are not known. This record belongs to a study of Tregs in tolerant kidney transplant recipients (dated by TCRdb to 2018 to 2020). In terms of the full investigation: The transplants used related donors with nonmyeloablative bone marrow transplantation, and mixed chimerism in the human trials was transient. The study used TCRbeta sequencing to identify donor-specific regulatory T cells before combined kidney and bone marrow transplantation, then tracked those cells after transplant.

This specimen's time point label, interpreted: blood sample drawn before combined kidney and bone marrow transplant. Thawed PBMCs were FACS-sorted into unstimulated Tregs (CD4+CD25+CD127-), CD4+ non-Tregs (CD4+CD25-), CD4 cells and CD8 cells. A few combined kidney and bone marrow transplant recipients from the ITN036ST trial were included as patients, and samples were available only from these trial subjects. Healthy control blood was processed by Ficoll density gradient to PBMCs and cryopreserved; patient PBMCs were collected before and after transplant. The full study reports these points: Biological reproducibility was not directly addressed, though technical replication error appeared minimal. In tolerant patients, the expansion of donor-specific Tregs was greater than global Treg expansion, suggesting that the expansion was antigen-driven rather than nonspecific. For some patients the PCR primers changed over time, which made it impossible to compare the samples from those patients at the nucleotide level. The study was constrained by small patient numbers, and validation of the findings is required in larger populations and under other immunosuppression protocols. Expanding Tregs with activated donor B cells appeared to identify the most biologically relevant and donor-specific TCRbeta repertoire.

Measured from the cysteine to the phenylalanine, the CDR3 is 15 residues long. The sequence is cut down to CDR3 DNA, 45 bases in frame from base 1. The germline V end is reduced by 5 bases and the J end by 4 bases; junction bases left unmatched: 6. CDR1 and CDR2, per the germline V gene, are SGHTA and FQGNSA. For TCRbeta CDR3 sequencing, genomic DNA was extracted from sorted cells using the QIAGEN DNeasy Blood and Tissue Kit. High-throughput TCRbeta CDR3 sequencing, which included PCR amplification with bias correction and internal controls, was done commercially through immunoSEQ. The published analysis was carried out like this. Unique productive TCRbeta sequences were defined by CDR3 nucleotide sequence when primers matched and otherwise by CDR3 amino acid sequence together with Vbeta and Jbeta genes. To correct for sorting error, sequences found in more than one sorted population at a frequency ratio of 2:1 or less were discarded, and the remaining shared sequences were assigned to the population with the higher frequency. A sequence counted as donor-reactive if, in CFSE-low cells, the sequence had a frequency of at least 0.01% and was expanded at least 5-fold compared with unstimulated cells. Repertoire divergence was quantified by Jensen-Shannon divergence calculated from the top 100 TCRbeta sequences ranked by frequency. For samples with multiple sequencing runs, sorting error was corrected separately for each run before the runs were pooled. What TCRdb holds here is the immuneACCESS table cut down to in-frame rearrangements. Part of the clones is not present; checked against another copy, under half of the missing clones reflect an unresolved V gene, and the others are unexplained. V, J and clone size are taken as reported in that table, and D and trimming were inferred from the DNA itself. This sample is represented by 100,000 to 130,000 clones; 90% of them were singletons. The ten largest clones represent just under 0.35% of the sample.

The source material was CD4+ T cells from blood, sampled before the transplant. Recombination linked TRBV7-2 to TRBJ2-5, with 11 bases matching TRBD2. This sequence originates from a human donor who received a combined kidney and bone marrow transplant. The CDR3 in this case is CASSVNGLAGETQYF. The nucleotides read TGTGCCAGCAGCGTAAACGGACTAGCGGGAGAGACCCAGTACTTC.